These T cell receptor beta chains were read from a single sample in a study of cytomegalovirus exposure and HLA in healthy donors. Clones were read by immunoSEQ multiplex PCR, and TCRdb kept only the in-frame ones, dropping some. The data hold approximately 160,000 clones, with about 96% observed a single time. The sequenced sample consisted of PBMCs. The receptor source for this set is a woman between 18 and 29 years old in good health and CMV-seronegative. CDR3s include the opening cysteine and the closing phenylalanine or tryptophan. Fields, in order: D gene, V gene, J gene, clone size, CDR3 DNA, CDR3 protein. A D gene is named only where the DNA matches it firmly. Size is omitted from some rows. Given values are once, few, many or a class for expanded clones.

>TRBD1|TRBV6-1|TRBJ1-1|-
TGTGCCAGCAGTAAACAGGACAGGTTGAACACTGAAGCTTTCTTT
CASSKQDRLNTEAFF
>TRBD1|TRBV6-1|TRBJ1-6|-
TGTGCCAGCAGCTCACTCGGACAGGGCAATTCACCCCTCCACTTT
CASSSLGQGNSPLHF
>TRBD1|TRBV7-8|TRBJ1-5|-
TGTGCCAGCAGCCCACTATTGGGACAGAACAATCAGCCCCAGCATTTT
CASSPLLGQNNQPQHF
>TRBD1|TRBV7-2|TRBJ2-3|-
TGTGCCAGCAGCCCTAGGCGGACAGGTGCCTCACATACGCAGTATTTT
CASSPRRTGASHTQYF
>-|TRBV6-5|TRBJ2-2|-
TGTGCCAGCAGCCGCAACCAGAACGGGGAGCTGTTTTTT
CASSRNQNGELFF
>TRBD1|TRBV4-1|TRBJ1-1|-
TGCGCCAGCAGCCAAGGGACAGGGTGGACCACTGAAGCTTTCTTT
CASSQGTGWTTEAFF
>-|TRBV2|TRBJ2-3|-
TGTGCCAGCAGTGAAGTTGGGACTGGCACAGATACGCAGTATTTT
CASSEVGTGTDTQYF
>-|TRBV18|TRBJ1-2|-
TGTGCCAGCTCACCAGCCACAGACACTAACTATGGCTACACCTTC
CASSPATDTNYGYTF
>-|TRBV5-1|TRBJ1-6|-
TGCGCCAGCAGCTACTCGCAGGGTAATAATTCACCCCTCCACTTT
CASSYSQGNNSPLHF
>TRBD2|TRBV5-1|TRBJ2-1|-
TGCGCCAGCAGTATTAGCGGGGGGTCCTACAATGAGCAGTTCTTC
CASSISGGSYNEQFF
>-|TRBV2|TRBJ2-5|once
TGTGCCAGCACGTCGCAGGCCCAAGAGACCCAGTACTTC
CASTSQAQETQYF
>-|TRBV19|TRBJ2-1|-
TGTGCCAGTAGTACACCTTTAGGGGACTACAATGAGCAGTTCTTC
CASSTPLGDYNEQFF
>TRBD1|TRBV11-2|TRBJ1-5|-
TGTGCCAGCAGCTTAGGACAGGGGAATCAGCCCCAGCATTTT
CASSLGQGNQPQHF
>-|TRBV18|TRBJ2-6|-
TGTGCCAGCTCACCAACGCTACAGGGTATCTCTGGGGCCAACGTCCTGACTTTC
CASSPTLQGISGANVLTF
>-|TRBV19|TRBJ1-1|-
TGTGCCAGTAGTATAGGAGGGCAGGCTTTGACTGAAGCTTTCTTT
CASSIGGQALTEAFF
>-|TRBV4-2|TRBJ1-5|-
TGTGCCAGCAGCCAAGAGTCTTGGGGGGATCAGCCCCAGCATTTT
CASSQESWGDQPQHF
>-|TRBV15|TRBJ2-7|-
TGTGCCACCAGCCCCGCCGCTAGTCCCTACGAGCAGTACTTC
CATSPAASPYEQYF
>-|TRBV10-3|TRBJ2-3|-
TGTGCCATCAGGGCGGGGCCGCGCGAGGATACGCAGTATTTT
CAIRAGPREDTQYF
>TRBD2|TRBV5-5|TRBJ2-1|-
TGTGCCAGCAGCTTGGTCCCTAGCGGGGGGAACAATGAGCAGTTCTTC
CASSLVPSGGNNEQFF
>-|TRBV7-8|TRBJ1-1|-
TGTGCCAGCAGCTTAGAGTTCAGTGGGGGGGGGTCGGACACTGAAGCTTTCTTT
CASSLEFSGGGSDTEAFF
>TRBD2|TRBV7-9|TRBJ2-5|-
TGTGCCAGCAGCCCAGGACTAGCGGGGGGTCCCAAAATGGAGACCCAGTACTTC
CASSPGLAGGPKMETQYF
>-|TRBV7-2|TRBJ2-3|-
TGTGCCAGCAGCATATCTAGTGGTGGTGCAGATACGCAGTATTTT
CASSISSGGADTQYF
>-|TRBV4-2|TRBJ2-1|-
TGTGCCAGCAGCCCCATGCTGAGGGGGGGTGCCTACAATGAGCAGTTCTTC
CASSPMLRGGAYNEQFF
>TRBD1|TRBV6-6|TRBJ1-3|-
TGTGCCAGCAGAACCGTACAGGGGACTGGAAACACCATATATTTT
CASRTVQGTGNTIYF
>TRBD2|TRBV10-3|TRBJ2-2|-
TGTGCCCCTAGACTAGCTAACCGGACCGGGGAGCTGTTTTTT
CAPRLANRTGELFF
>-|TRBV7-2|TRBJ1-2|-
TGTGCCAGCAGCTTACAACAGGGTTTTAGTGGCTACACCTTC
CASSLQQGFSGYTF
>-|TRBV4-1|TRBJ2-7|once
TGCGCCAGCAGCCAAGTCGAGCGATCGGGCGAGCAGTACTTC
CASSQVERSGEQYF
>-|TRBV7-8|TRBJ1-3|-
TGTGCCAGCAGCTTTACCGACAGACACTCAAACACCATATATTTT
CASSFTDRHSNTIYF
>TRBD2|TRBV4-2|TRBJ2-2|once
TGTGCCAGCAGCCAAGAAAGGGTTAGCGGGGGGGACAGCACCGGGGAGCTGTTTTTT
CASSQERVSGGDSTGELFF
>-|TRBV4-1|TRBJ1-1|-
TGCGCCAGCAGCACCCTCGGGGTTGAAGCTTTCTTT
CASSTLGVEAFF
>-|TRBV5-5|TRBJ1-2|-
TGTGCCAGCAGCTTCTACGACTATGGCTACACCTTC
CASSFYDYGYTF
>TRBD1|TRBV29-1|TRBJ1-2|-
TGCAGCGTTGATGACAGGGTGAACTATGGCTACACCTTC
CSVDDRVNYGYTF
>-|TRBV2|TRBJ1-2|-
TGTGCCAGCACTTCTAACTATGGCTACACCTTC
CASTSNYGYTF
>-|TRBV6-1|TRBJ1-6|few
TGTGCCAGCAGAGAGTATACAGGGAATTCACCCCTCCACTTT
CASREYTGNSPLHF
>-|TRBV11-3|TRBJ2-1|-
TGTGCCAGCAGCTTAGACGGGAATTCCTACAATGAGCAGTTCTTC
CASSLDGNSYNEQFF
>TRBD1|TRBV7-2|TRBJ1-2|-
TGTGCCAGCAGCCTACAGATTTTGGGACAGGGGATATATGGCTACACCTTC
CASSLQILGQGIYGYTF
>TRBD1|TRBV5-1|TRBJ1-5|-
TGCGCCAGCAGCCTCAGTCCCGGGACAGGGAACGGTCAGCCCCAGCATTTT
CASSLSPGTGNGQPQHF
>-|TRBV21-1|TRBJ1-1|-
TGTGCCAGCAGCAAATGGGGGGGCATGAACACTGAAGCTTTCTTT
CASSKWGGMNTEAFF
>TRBD1|TRBV7-9|TRBJ2-7|-
TGTGCCAGCAGCTCCCCAAAACGGACAGGGCCGTCCTACGAGCAGTACTTC
CASSSPKRTGPSYEQYF
>-|TRBV10-2|TRBJ2-1|-
TGCGCCAGCAGTCTTCCTAGCATCGATGAGCAGTTCTTC
CASSLPSIDEQFF
>TRBD1|TRBV27|TRBJ2-1|-
TGTGCCAGCAGTTTAGAGATGAGGCAGGGGGCCTACAATGAGCAGTTCTTC
CASSLEMRQGAYNEQFF
>-|TRBV7-2|TRBJ2-3|-
TGTGCCAGCAGCTTAGGTGTGATGGGAGGAACAGATACGCAGTATTTT
CASSLGVMGGTDTQYF
>-|TRBV4-1|TRBJ1-2|-
TGCGCCAGCAGCCAAGATGGCAGGGCCCCTAGCTATGGCTACACCTTC
CASSQDGRAPSYGYTF
>-|TRBV4-2|TRBJ2-1|-
TGTGCCAGCAGCCAAGACGCGGGGAGCTCCTACAATGAGCAGTTCTTC
CASSQDAGSSYNEQFF
>-|TRBV9|TRBJ1-1|-
TGTGCCAGCAGCGTAGTCCCAACCAGGAACACTGAAGCTTTCTTT
CASSVVPTRNTEAFF